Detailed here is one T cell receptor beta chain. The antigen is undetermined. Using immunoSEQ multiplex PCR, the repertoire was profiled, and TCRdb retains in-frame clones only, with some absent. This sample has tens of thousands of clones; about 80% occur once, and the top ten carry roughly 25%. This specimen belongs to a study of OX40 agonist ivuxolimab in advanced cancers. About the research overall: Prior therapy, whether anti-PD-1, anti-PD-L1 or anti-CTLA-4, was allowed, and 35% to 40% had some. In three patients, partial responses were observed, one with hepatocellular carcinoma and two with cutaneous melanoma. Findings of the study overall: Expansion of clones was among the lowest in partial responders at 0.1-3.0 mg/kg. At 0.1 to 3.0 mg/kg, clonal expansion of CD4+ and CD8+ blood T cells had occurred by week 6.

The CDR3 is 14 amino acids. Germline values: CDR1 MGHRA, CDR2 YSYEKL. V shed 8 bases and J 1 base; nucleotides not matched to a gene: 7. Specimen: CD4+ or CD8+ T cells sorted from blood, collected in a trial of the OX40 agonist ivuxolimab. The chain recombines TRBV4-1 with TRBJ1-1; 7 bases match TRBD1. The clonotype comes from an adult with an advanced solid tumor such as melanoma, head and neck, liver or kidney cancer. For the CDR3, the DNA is TGCGCCAGCGGAAGACAGGGTAAGAACACTGAAGCTTTCTTT. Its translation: CASGRQGKNTEAFF.